A selection of T cell receptor beta chains follows, all from one sample in a study of T cells after yellow fever vaccination. TCRdb re-called the 5' RACE reads with MiXCR, one entry per CDR3 protein. The table lists more than 450,000 distinct CDR3 sequences, 20% to 25% of them singletons. The sequencing here drew on PBMCs, taken about 20 days after the first yellow fever vaccination. All receptors come from a man aged 18 to 35 who received the YFV17D yellow fever vaccine. CDR3s include the opening cysteine and the closing phenylalanine or tryptophan. D genes are given only for firm matches. A clone size is listed for some rows: how often the clone was seen (once, few, many), or a class if it is expanded.

TRBJ1-2 | . | . | TRBV30 | CAWSVSNYGYTF | TGTGCCTGGAGTGTATCTAACTATGGCTACACCTTC
TRBJ1-5 | . | . | TRBV1 | CSARSPPGLNQPQHF | TGCAGTGCTAGATCACCTCCAGGGCTAAATCAGCCCCAGCATTTT
TRBJ1-3 | . | . | TRBV19 | CASTPVPGRSGNTIYF | TGTGCCAGTACCCCGGTTCCGGGTCGCTCTGGAAACACCATATATTTT
TRBJ1-2 | . | TRBD1 | TRBV10-3 | CANNPTGGYGYTF | TGTGCCAACAATCCGACAGGGGGGTATGGCTACACCTTC
TRBJ2-5 | . | . | TRBV3-1 | CASSLWETQETQYF | TGTGCCAGCAGCCTTTGGGAGACACAAGAGACCCAGTACTTC
TRBJ2-3 | few | . | TRBV24-1 | CATSGLGNTQYF | TGTGCCACCAGTGGCCTAGGAAATACGCAGTATTTT
TRBJ2-2 | . | . | TRBV6-5 | CASSYGNRAGELFF | TGTGCCAGCAGTTACGGGAACCGCGCCGGGGAGCTGTTTTTT
TRBJ2-1 | . | TRBD2 | TRBV4-2 | CASSPSGTEYNEQFF | TGTGCCAGCAGCCCCAGCGGGACCGAATACAATGAGCAGTTCTTC
TRBJ1-1 | . | . | TRBV20-1 | CSASGQGTTNTEAFF | TGCAGTGCCTCCGGGCAGGGCACAACGAACACTGAAGCTTTCTTT
TRBJ2-7 | . | . | TRBV7-9 | CASSSTDTLSYEQYF | TGTGCCAGCAGTTCTACAGACACCCTAAGCTACGAGCAGTACTTC
TRBJ1-2 | many | . | TRBV10-3 | CAHNTAGVNYGYTF | TGTGCCCACAACACGGCAGGGGTTAACTATGGCTACACCTTC
TRBJ1-2 | . | . | TRBV9 | CASSVDGGAYGYTF | TGTGCCAGCAGCGTAGATGGCGGAGCCTATGGCTACACCTTC
TRBJ2-7 | . | . | TRBV5-1 | CASSLIGLYEQYF | TGCGCCAGCAGCTTGATAGGCCTCTACGAGCAGTACTTC
TRBJ2-3 | . | . | TRBV5-1 | CASSPKLTDTQYF | TGCGCCAGCAGCCCCAAATTAACAGATACGCAGTATTTT
TRBJ2-7 | once | . | TRBV15 | CATKDSLRDEQYF | TGTGCCACCAAAGACAGCCTTAGGGACGAGCAGTACTTC
TRBJ1-6 | . | . | TRBV6-2/TRBV6-3 | CASSYRGPGSPLHF | TGTGCCAGCAGTTACCGGGGGCCGGGTTCACCCCTCCACTTT
TRBJ2-1 | many | TRBD2 | TRBV5-1 | CASSFSSGGENEQFF | TGCGCCAGCAGCTTCTCTAGCGGGGGGGAAAATGAGCAGTTCTTC
TRBJ2-2 | . | TRBD1 | TRBV3-1 | CASSGRDRDTGEMFF | TGTGCCAGCAGCGGCCGGGACAGGGATACCGGGGAGATGTTTTTT
TRBJ2-1 | few | . | TRBV29-1 | CSVGGVNEQFF | TGCAGCGTTGGTGGGGTAAATGAGCAGTTCTTC
TRBJ1-6 | many | . | TRBV25-1 | CASSGPGSSYNSPLHF | TGTGCCAGCAGTGGCCCAGGGAGCTCCTATAATTCACCCCTCCACTTT
TRBJ2-3 | . | TRBD1 | TRBV7-9 | CASSLAVEQGATDTQYF | TGTGCCAGCAGCTTAGCGGTGGAACAGGGGGCCACAGATACGCAGTATTTT
TRBJ2-7 | . | . | TRBV4-1 | CASSQGPYSAYEQYF | TGCGCCAGCAGCCAAGGCCCATACTCAGCCTACGAGCAGTACTTC
TRBJ1-2 | . | . | TRBV13 | CASSLGVLSNYGYTF | TGTGCCAGCAGCTTAGGTGTCTTATCTAACTATGGCTACACCTTC
TRBJ1-5 | . | . | TRBV28 | CASSLVQFDQPQHF | TGTGCCAGCAGTTTAGTACAGTTTGATCAGCCCCAGCATTTT
TRBJ2-6 | . | TRBD2 | TRBV9 | CASSPRGGLFSGANVLTF | TGTGCCAGCAGCCCCCGGGGAGGGCTTTTCTCTGGGGCCAACGTCCTGACTTTC
TRBJ1-6 | . | . | TRBV6-2/TRBV6-3 | CASSKPNNSPLHF | TGTGCCAGCAGTAAACCGAATAATTCACCCCTCCACTTT
TRBJ1-2 | . | . | TRBV29-1 | CSAPGEGYTENYGYTF | TGCAGCGCCCCTGGGGAAGGGTATACAGAAAACTATGGCTACACCTTC
TRBJ2-3 | . | . | TRBV11-1 | CASSLERSPTQYF | TGTGCCAGCAGCTTGGAGCGCTCCCCAACGCAGTATTTT
TRBJ1-2 | few | TRBD1 | TRBV10-2 | CASTLDGQGNYGYTF | TGCGCCAGCACCCTTGATGGACAGGGGAACTATGGCTACACCTTC
TRBJ2-5 | few | . | TRBV7-8 | CASSPLRGVEETQYF | TGTGCCAGCAGCCCGTTGAGGGGGGTGGAAGAGACCCAGTACTTC